One sample yielded the 13 T cell receptor beta chains listed below, sequenced in a study of cytomegalovirus exposure and HLA in healthy donors. Clones were sequenced by immunoSEQ multiplex PCR, and TCRdb holds only the in-frame ones, with some missing. The table lists about 68,000 clones, around 93% of them singletons. The sequenced sample was PBMCs. The source is a man younger than 30 in good health and CMV-seronegative.

V gene TRBV6-1 combines with J gene TRBJ2-1; D possibly corresponds to TRBD1 (6 bases). Germline loops: CDR1 MNHNS, CDR2 SASEGT. The CDR3 has 14 residues. V shed 4 bases and J shed 4 bases, with 11 bases lying between them. CDR3 DNA: TGTGCCAGCAGTGGCTGGACAGAGTACAATGAGCAGTTCTTC. Its protein product is CASSGWTEYNEQFF.

The chain has TRBV5-4 and TRBJ2-1; TRBD2 might be the D (6 bases). V gave up 4 bases and J gave up 5 bases, with 19 bases separating them. This CDR3 has 16 residues. The germline V gene has CDR1 SGHNT and CDR2 YYREEE (reference sequence). The CDR3 region has the DNA TGTGCCAGCAGCCCTGGAGCGGGTCGACTACACAATGAGCAGTTCTTC. Translated, it gives CASSPGAGRLHNEQFF.

This clone has only one observation. The J gene is TRBJ2-5, the V gene TRBV6-5, with D perhaps TRBD1 (6 bases). Germline V gene lookup returns CDR1 MNHEY and CDR2 SVGAGI. The CDR3 extends over 15 amino acids. V lost 7 bases, J lost 5 bases, and 20 bases lay in between. The CDR3 loop reads CASTPQGYGAETQYF. CDR3 DNA sequence: TGTGCCAGCACCCCACAGGGTTATGGTGCGGAGACCCAGTACTTC.

This clone was counted once. CDR3: CASKRTGSDTGELFF. As DNA, the CDR3 is TGTGCCAGCAAGCGAACAGGGTCGGACACCGGGGAGCTGTTTTTT. J is TRBJ2-2 and V is TRBV6-4; D possibly corresponds to TRBD1 (6 bases). The CDR3 covers 15 residues. With 7 bases removed from V and 3 bases from J, the gap between germline ends came to 15 bases. Looked up from germline, CDR1 is MRHNA and CDR2 is SNTAGT.

The V gene is TRBV18, the J gene TRBJ2-3, with 9 positions matching TRBD2. CDR3 length equals 15 residues. V lost 8 bases and J lost 2; bases outside the gene matches: 8. CDR1 is KGHSH, CDR2 LQKENI, per germline. In nucleotides, the CDR3 is TGTGCCAGCACCCCGGGACTAGCAGTCACAGATACGCAGTATTTT. This translates into CASTPGLAVTDTQYF.

The chain joins TRBV11-2 to TRBJ2-5; a possible D gene is TRBD1 (6 bases). CDR1 is SGHAT and CDR2 is FQNNGV in the germline V gene. The CDR3 consists of 16 residues. V gave up 1 base and J gave up 5 bases, with 17 bases separating them. DNA of the CDR3: TGTGCCAGCAGCTTAGCCCAATCGACAGGCTATGAGACCCAGTACTTC. It codes for CASSLAQSTGYETQYF.

The chain employs TRBV6-5 and TRBJ2-1, with D possibly being TRBD1 (8 bases). Trimming took off 4 bases at V and 9 bases at J, with 13 bases between the two ends. The V gene's germline CDR1 is MNHEY and CDR2 SVGAGI. The CDR3 is made up of 13 amino acids. For the CDR3, the DNA is TGTGCCAGCAGTTCTACAGGGGGGGGTGAGCAGTTCTTC. Amino acids: CASSSTGGGEQFF.

The chain joins TRBV29-1 to TRBJ2-1; 10 nucleotides line up with TRBD1. Per germline, CDR1 SQVTM and CDR2 ANQGSEA. The junction had 9 bases not matched to a gene; V was cut back by 5 bases and J by 8 bases. The CDR3 contains 14 residues. The CDR3, as DNA: TGCAGCGTTATACGGACAGGGGGGTACGATGAGCAGTTCTTC. Its protein product is CSVIRTGGYDEQFF.

The chain links TRBV19 to TRBJ1-5, with D possibly being TRBD1 (6 bases). V was shortened by 1 base and J by 1 base, with 20 bases between the two germline ends. The length of the CDR3 is 19 residues. Germline V gene data show CDR1 as LNHDA and CDR2 as SQIVND (reference sequence). CDR3 in amino acids: CASSIGLGGGRGSNQPQHF. In nucleotides, the CDR3 is TGTGCCAGTAGTATAGGATTGGGAGGGGGGCGCGGAAGCAATCAGCCCCAGCATTTT.

The V gene is TRBV19, the J gene TRBJ1-2; 9 nucleotides line up with TRBD1. With V trimmed by 5 bases and J by 3 bases, 25 bases remained unmatched. CDR1 LNHDA and CDR2 SQIVND come from the germline V gene (reference sequence). This CDR3 has 21 amino acids. The CDR3 DNA sequence: TGTGCCAGTAGTCGATCACCCCCCGCAATTGTGGGACAGGGACGTCACTATGGCTACACCTTC. Its protein is CASSRSPPAIVGQGRHYGYTF.

V usage is TRBV18 and J usage is TRBJ1-4; possible D gene TRBD1, 5 bases. The CDR3 is made up of 15 amino acids. Looked up from germline, CDR1 is KGHSH and CDR2 is LQKENI. Trimming cost V 0 bases and J 5 bases, with 10 bases left between them. The CDR3 DNA is TGTGCCAGCTCACCACCCGACGGGGGGAATGAAAAACTGTTTTTT. As protein: CASSPPDGGNEKLFF.

This chain joins TRBV6-1 and TRBJ2-3, with 7 bases fitting TRBD2. From germline, CDR1 is MNHNS and CDR2 SASEGT. V was pared by 8 bases and J by 0 bases, with 5 bases of the junction left unmatched. The CDR3 contains 14 residues. The CDR3 spells CASLAGPSTDTQYF. The CDR3 DNA reads as TGTGCCAGCTTAGCGGGCCCTAGCACAGATACGCAGTATTTT.

The chain carries TRBV10-3 and TRBJ2-2; the match to TRBD2 covers 7 bases. In germline, CDR1 is ENHRY, CDR2 SYGVKD. CDR3 length equals 14 residues. V shed 7 bases and J 6 bases; nucleotides not matched to a gene: 8. CDR3 sequence: CAITGGGRPGELFF. CDR3 nucleotides: TGTGCCATCACAGGCGGCGGGAGACCCGGGGAGCTGTTTTTT.